The present T cell receptor (beta chain) was sequenced within a study of shared clonotypes between healthy human individuals. The CDR3 is made up of 13 amino acids. Trimming took off 4 bases at V and 8 bases at J, with 14 bases between the two ends. Generated by immunoSEQ multiplex PCR, the TCRdb table keeps only in-frame clones and is missing some. The table shows 2 million to 2.5 million clones, with about 94% occurring only once. The receptor was derived from a young man in good health. The sequencing sample was made of naive CD4+ T cells sorted from blood. Subset meaning: CD45RA+ positively selected. The chain carries TRBV23-1 and TRBJ1-1, with unresolved D. TRBV23-1 carries the ORF label, with uncertain function. The CDR3 sequence is CASSPIGKGEAFF. CDR3 nucleotides: TGCGCCAGCAGTCCCATAGGGAAGGGAGAAGCTTTCTTT.